This T cell receptor beta chain was recorded in a study of T cell responses to AZD1222 COVID-19 vaccine (TCRdb year 2021). About the investigation overall: Because spike-specific TCR depth and breadth did not differ between the two schedules, AZD1222 recipients who got a second dose at roughly 4 weeks were pooled with those who got a second dose at roughly 12 weeks. TCR sequencing covered roughly 230 trial participants: 200 to 220 given two doses of AZD1222 and some 25 given two doses of MenACWY control vaccine. Trial participants were enrolled by age into 18-55, 56-69 and 70-plus year subgroups, with about 150, 28 and 57 TCR-sequenced participants respectively. The study at large found these results: Reportedly, almost half of the unique spike-specific TCRs recognized epitopes lying outside the regions that are mutated in the B.1.351 and B.1.1.7 variants. Participants were mostly white British and included more females than males, and it was suggested by the authors that clonal diversity may have been underestimated. The 56-69-year group was small, and its depth increase did not reach significance, likely because of low power. The whole spike protein was spanned by vaccine-associated CD4 TCRs, and dominant responses were seen in regions 160-218 and 743-854. After two AZD1222 doses, spike-specific TCR breadth and depth were significantly higher than at day 0 and than in MenACWY recipients. Because no day 14 peak-response samples were available, the repertoires could be characterized only after the peak T cell response. Only a handful of AZD1222 recipients were SARS-CoV-2 seropositive at baseline, limiting conclusions about previously exposed vaccinees.

The CDR3 regions of human TCRbeta chains were analyzed by immunosequencing. The original pipeline was this. TCRs in the repertoires were compared against a reference library of SARS-CoV-2-specific TCRs that had been generated with the MIRA antigen-specificity platform. Breadth was defined as the fraction of unique TCRs that were SARS-CoV-2-associated. Depth was defined as the fraction of total T cells that were SARS-CoV-2-associated. Using the MIRA data, each spike-specific TCR was mapped to the spike region that the TCR reacts to and placed in a CD4 or CD8 class. Log10-transformed breadth and depth values were compared by one-way ANOVA with Sidak's multiple comparisons tests. TCRdb mirrors the immuneACCESS table, restricted to in-frame sequences. Some clones are absent from its copies; in checked studies, under half trace to an unresolved V gene, and the reason for the others is unknown. V and J calls and clone size are copied from that table; D and trimming were computed from the DNA. The sample table contains approximately 160,000 clones; only one count was recorded for approximately 90% of them. About 4.4% of the sample belongs to the ten largest clones.

As concerns this clone: Its antigen remains undetermined. No per-base quality is available; no much larger clone lies one base away.

V and J lose 5 bases and 8 bases, and a span of 10 bases separates them. Reading from cysteine to phenylalanine, the CDR3 counts 13 amino acids. Just the 39-base CDR3 DNA is kept, in frame starting at base 1. The germline V gene specifies SGHTA as CDR1 and FQGNSA as CDR2. Taken with the paper, the label for time point translates to: baseline before first vaccination. Samples from vaccinated people were obtained from the UK trials COV001 and COV002, which included a single-blind randomized controlled phase 2/3 trial of AZD1222 (ChAdOx1 nCoV-19) in healthy adults. For TCRbeta chain sequencing, PBMC samples from trial participants were taken at day 0 and at day 28 after the second dose.

The sequence was obtained from an adult in good health. Material: peripheral blood, obtained on day 0 of AZD1222 vaccination. In this chain, TRBV7-2 is recombined with TRBJ1-6, with the D segment identity uncertain. The nucleotide sequence is given as TGTGCCAGCAGCCTCAGCAAGGATTCACCCCTCCACTTT. The resulting protein is CASSLSKDSPLHF.